The clone carrying this T cell receptor beta chain came up a few times. The antigen is not known. The TCRbeta library was prepared with unique molecular identifiers. TCRdb used MiXCR to reprocess the PCR reads, holding one entry per CDR3 protein. The data show approximately 220,000 distinct CDR3 sequences, with approximately 17% seen just once and roughly two fifths held by the top ten. CDR1 is SGHRS, CDR2 YFSETQ, per germline. The CDR3 has 13 amino acids. The V and J ends lost 4 bases and 4 bases respectively, with 11 bases between them. The sample comes from a study of T-cell reconstitution after alpha-beta-depleted transplantation in children. Study-level findings and limits: Where alpha-beta T cells came from about two months after transplant was reportedly several hundred expanded graft clones. Where some patients showed high TCRbeta diversity at day 60, it came from recipient T cells and thymic progenitors that had survived. From newly produced T cells came most of the T-cell counts and diversity one year after transplant.

The chain combines TRBV5-1 with TRBJ1-2; D is unclear. The sequence derives from a male patient aged 2 to 9 who had a stem cell transplant for acute lymphoblastic leukemia, so the T cells may come from the graft donor. Sequences were derived from PBMCs, mostly from graft donor cells, sampled 360 days after TCRalphabeta/CD19-depleted stem cell transplant. The CDR3 region is CASSPGVTYGYTF. Written as DNA, the CDR3 is TGCGCCAGCAGCCCAGGAGTTACCTATGGCTACACCTTC. Drawing the rest from reference TRBV5-1 and TRBJ1-2, the complete variable domain is KAGVTQTPRYLIKTRGQQVTLSCSPISGHRSVSWYQQTPGQGLQFLFEYFSETQRNKGNFPGRFSGRQFSNSRSEMNVSTLELGDSALYLCASSPGVTYGYTFGSGTRLTVV.